These 16 T cell receptor beta chains originate from one sample sequenced in a study of cytomegalovirus exposure and HLA in healthy donors. PCR was performed using 60 Vbeta and 13 Jbeta primers. Clones were sequenced by immunoSEQ multiplex PCR, and TCRdb holds only the in-frame ones, with some missing. The repertoire table contains tens of thousands of clones. Sequenced material: PBMCs. The receptor set was obtained from a woman in her thirties or forties in good health and CMV-seropositive.

This sequence joins TRBV27 and TRBJ2-2, with 8 bases fitting TRBD1. The V gene's germline CDR1 is MNHEY and CDR2 SMNVEV (reference sequence). With 5 bases clipped from V and 5 bases from J, the junction kept 7 bases outside the gene matches. This CDR3 region has 15 residues. Here the CDR3 reads CASSITQGATGELFF. The CDR3 bases are TGTGCCAGCAGTATTACCCAGGGGGCTACCGGGGAGCTGTTTTTT.

The chain has TRBV2 and TRBJ2-5; 8 nucleotides align to TRBD1. There are 13 residues in the CDR3. Germline V CDR1 and CDR2: SNHLY, FYNNEI. Trimming took 5 bases from V and 5 from J; bases not matched to a gene: 4. The CDR3 loop is CASSIGQGETQYF. CDR3 coding DNA: TGTGCCAGCAGTATAGGACAGGGCGAGACCCAGTACTTC.

This rearrangement joins TRBV7-9 to TRBJ1-1, with 8 positions matching TRBD1. The CDR3 has 14 amino acids. The V gene's germline CDR1 is SEHNR and CDR2 FQNEAQ (reference sequence). V dropped 6 bases and J dropped 8; count of bases not matched to a gene: 11. The CDR3 sequence is CASRRQGQTLEAFF. The CDR3 coding sequence is TGTGCCAGCAGACGACAGGGGCAGACCCTAGAAGCTTTCTTT.

In the case of this clone: At one of its ends the junction is not consistent with the germline gene, which may arise from a read error. The chain has TRBV6-1 and TRBJ1-2; TRBD1 aligns across 7 bases. There are 15 residues in the CDR3. CDR1 and CDR2 from the germline V gene are MNHNS and SASEGT. The CDR3 DNA reads TGTGCCAGCAGGGAAGGGACAGCAATAAACTATGGCTACACCTTC. It yields the protein CASREGTAINYGYTF.

The V and J genes are TRBV30 and TRBJ2-7; D remains ambiguous. The CDR3 extends over 13 amino acids. The V gene lost 4 bases and the J gene lost 1 base, with 11 bases spanning the gap. Germline V gene data show CDR1 as GTSNPN and CDR2 as SVGIG (reference sequence). CDR3 in DNA: TGTGCCTGGATTGGGCCACCGTCCTACGAGCAGTACTTC. This encodes CAWIGPPSYEQYF.

The V gene is TRBV10-3, the J gene TRBJ2-1; TRBD1 agrees at 7 bases. The CDR3 runs 16 residues. With 3 bases clipped from V and 2 bases from J, the junction kept 7 bases outside the gene matches. Germline V gene sequence: CDR1 ENHRY, CDR2 SYGVKD. CDR3 residues: CAISDQGTVPYNEQFF. DNA for the CDR3: TGTGCCATCAGTGATCAAGGGACAGTACCCTACAATGAGCAGTTCTTC.

This sequence joins TRBV25-1 and TRBJ2-3, with D unresolved. Germline values: CDR1 MGHDK, CDR2 SYGVNS. The CDR3 consists of 13 residues. V shed 4 bases and J shed 5 bases, with 10 bases lying between them. CDR3 bases: TGTGCCAGCAGTGGCTCGGTGATAGATACGCAGTATTTT. It encodes CASSGSVIDTQYF.

The chain uses TRBV13 and TRBJ1-1; 10 bases line up with TRBD1. Germline assignment: CDR1 PRHDT and CDR2 FYEKMQ (reference sequence). Trimming took 3 bases from V and 10 from J; bases not matched to a gene: 5. The CDR3 has 13 amino acids. The CDR3 nucleotides are TGTGCCAGCAGCTTCGACAGGGGGCTTTTAGCTTTCTTT. Its translation is CASSFDRGLLAFF. Filled out from reference TRBV13 and TRBJ1-1, the complete variable domain reads AAGVIQSPRHLIKEKRETATLKCYPIPRHDTVYWYQQGPGQDPQFLISFYEKMQSDKGSIPDRFSAQQFSDYHSELNMSSLELGDSALYFCASSFDRGLLAFFGQGTRLTVV.

This chain connects TRBV5-1 to TRBJ2-7; perhaps TRBD2 as D (7 bases). The V end was cut by 7 bases, the J end by 3 bases, with 23 bases between. This CDR3 is 16 amino acids long. From germline, CDR1 is SGHRS and CDR2 YFSETQ. This CDR3 reads CASEPTGGGGLYEQYF. CDR3 coding DNA: TGCGCCAGCGAGCCCACGGGCGGGGGCGGACTCTACGAGCAGTACTTC.

The genes are TRBV6-5 and TRBJ1-2, with D perhaps TRBD1 (6 bases). Trimming left V 7 bases short and J 4 bases short, with 16 bases between. The CDR3 is 14 residues long. Germline V lookup: CDR1 MNHEY, CDR2 SVGAGI. CDR3: CASNRREGVYGYTF. The CDR3 nucleotides are TGTGCCAGCAATCGCAGGGAGGGGGTCTATGGCTACACCTTC.

The chain has TRBV7-9 and TRBJ2-5, with 11 positions matching TRBD1. The CDR3 extends over 15 amino acids. V lost 5 bases to trimming and J lost 5 bases; unmatched junction nucleotides: 7. Germline V gene lookup returns CDR1 SEHNR and CDR2 FQNEAQ (reference sequence). The CDR3 nucleotides read TGTGCCAGCAGCACTCGGACAGGGGGCGGGGAGACCCAGTACTTC. It yields the protein CASSTRTGGGETQYF.

The chain joins TRBV5-4 to TRBJ2-7; a weak D match, TRBD1 (5 bases). This CDR3 spans 16 amino acids. Germline assignment: CDR1 SGHNT and CDR2 YYREEE (reference sequence). The ends were cut back, 0 bases at V and 5 bases at J, with 18 bases in the middle. This CDR3 is CASSLGLQGPGDEQYF. In nucleotides, the CDR3 is TGTGCCAGCAGCTTGGGCCTGCAGGGCCCTGGAGACGAGCAGTACTTC.

The V and J genes are TRBV30 and TRBJ2-7, with TRBD1 matching over 7 bases. The J segment lost 2 bases and the V segment lost 2 bases, leaving 6 bases of the junction unmatched. The length of the CDR3 is 14 residues. Germline V CDR1 and CDR2: GTSNPN, SVGIG (reference sequence). The CDR3 sequence is CAWSTRQGTYEQYF. CDR3 sequence (DNA): TGTGCCTGGAGTACGAGACAGGGAACCTACGAGCAGTACTTC.

The chain carries TRBV28 and TRBJ2-5, with 11 bases fitting TRBD2. V lost 6 bases and J lost 2; bases outside the gene matches: 17. Germline CDR1 reads MDHEN; CDR2 reads SYDVKM. This CDR3 has 19 residues. This CDR3 reads CASSLTKLRLAGYQETQYF. CDR3 DNA: TGTGCCAGCAGCCTCACGAAATTAAGACTAGCGGGGTATCAAGAGACCCAGTACTTC.

The chain employs TRBV10-3 and TRBJ1-3; 8 bases align to TRBD1. V lost 6 bases to trimming and J lost 2 bases; unmatched junction nucleotides: 3. Germline V CDR1 and CDR2: ENHRY, SYGVKD. The CDR3 has 14 residues. CDR3 bases: TGTGCCATCAGGTTGACAGGGGCTGGAAACACCATATATTTT. Its translation: CAIRLTGAGNTIYF.

The chain employs TRBV2 and TRBJ2-5, with 8 bases that match TRBD2. The CDR3 covers 13 residues. Trimming removed 8 bases from V and 9 bases from J; junction bases left unmatched: 11. Germline CDR1 and CDR2: SNHLY and FYNNEI. The chain's CDR3 is CASARAGVDPQYF. In DNA, the CDR3 is TGTGCCAGCGCACGAGCGGGGGTCGATCCCCAGTACTTC.